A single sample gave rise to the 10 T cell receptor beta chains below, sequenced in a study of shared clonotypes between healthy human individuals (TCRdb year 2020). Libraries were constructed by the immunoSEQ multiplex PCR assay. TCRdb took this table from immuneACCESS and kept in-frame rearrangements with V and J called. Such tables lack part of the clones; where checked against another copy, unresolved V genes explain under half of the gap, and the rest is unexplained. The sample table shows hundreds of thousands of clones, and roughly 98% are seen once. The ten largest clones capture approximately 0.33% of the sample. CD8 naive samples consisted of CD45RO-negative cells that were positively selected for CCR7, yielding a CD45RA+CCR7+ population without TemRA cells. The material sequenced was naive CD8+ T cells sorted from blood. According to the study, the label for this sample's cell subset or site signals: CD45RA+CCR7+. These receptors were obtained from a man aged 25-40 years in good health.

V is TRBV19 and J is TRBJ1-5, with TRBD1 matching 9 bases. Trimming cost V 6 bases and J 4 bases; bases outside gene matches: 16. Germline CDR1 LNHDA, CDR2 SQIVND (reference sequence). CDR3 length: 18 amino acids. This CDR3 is CASRGRDRVGRRNQPQHF. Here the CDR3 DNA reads TGTGCCAGTAGAGGCCGGGACAGGGTAGGCCGGAGGAATCAGCCCCAGCATTTT.

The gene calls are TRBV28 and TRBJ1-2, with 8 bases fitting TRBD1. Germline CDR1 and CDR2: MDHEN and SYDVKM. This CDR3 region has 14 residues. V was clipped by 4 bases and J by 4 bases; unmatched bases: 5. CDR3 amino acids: CASSSSGGSYGYTF. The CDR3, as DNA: TGTGCCAGCAGTTCGTCAGGGGGCTCCTATGGCTACACCTTC.

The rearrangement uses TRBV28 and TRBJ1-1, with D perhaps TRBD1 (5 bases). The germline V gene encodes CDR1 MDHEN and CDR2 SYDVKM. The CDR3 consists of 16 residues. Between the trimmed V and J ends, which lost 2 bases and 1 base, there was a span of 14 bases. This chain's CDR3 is CASSLVVGGGNTEAFF. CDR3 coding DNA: TGTGCCAGCAGTTTAGTCGTCGGGGGAGGGAACACTGAAGCTTTCTTT. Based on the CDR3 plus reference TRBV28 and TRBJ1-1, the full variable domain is DVKVTQSSRYLVKRTGEKVFLECVQDMDHENMFWYRQDPGLGLRLIYFSYDVKMKEKGDIPEGYSVSREKKERFSLILESASTNQTSMYLCASSLVVGGGNTEAFFGQGTRLTVV.

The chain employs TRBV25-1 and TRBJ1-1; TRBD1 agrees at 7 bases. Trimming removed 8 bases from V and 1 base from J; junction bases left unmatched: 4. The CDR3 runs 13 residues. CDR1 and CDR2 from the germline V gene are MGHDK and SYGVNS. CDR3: CASENRGNTEAFF. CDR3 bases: TGTGCCAGCGAGAACAGGGGGAACACTGAAGCTTTCTTT.

DNA of the CDR3: TGCGCCAGCAGCCCCAGGGAAGCGGGAGGGCCTCGCACAGATACGCAGTATTTT. Translation gives CASSPREAGGPRTDTQYF. This chain links TRBV4-3 with TRBJ2-3, with 10 positions matching TRBD2. The CDR3 contains 18 residues. The ends lost 4 bases at V and 1 base at J; junction bases unmatched: 11. CDR1 LGHNA and CDR2 YSLEER come from the germline V gene.

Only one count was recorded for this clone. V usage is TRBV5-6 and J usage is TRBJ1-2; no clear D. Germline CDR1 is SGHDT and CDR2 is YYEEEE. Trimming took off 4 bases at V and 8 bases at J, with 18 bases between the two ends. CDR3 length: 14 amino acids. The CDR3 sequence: CASSVRRLERGYTF. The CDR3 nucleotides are TGTGCCAGCAGCGTCAGGAGGTTGGAGAGAGGCTACACCTTC.

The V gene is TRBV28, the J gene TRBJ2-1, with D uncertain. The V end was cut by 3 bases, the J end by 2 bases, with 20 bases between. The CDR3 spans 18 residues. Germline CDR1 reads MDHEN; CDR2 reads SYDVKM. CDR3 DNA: TGTGCCAGCAGTTTGGAAGAGGCTCGGTTACGGACCTACAATGAGCAGTTCTTC. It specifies CASSLEEARLRTYNEQFF.

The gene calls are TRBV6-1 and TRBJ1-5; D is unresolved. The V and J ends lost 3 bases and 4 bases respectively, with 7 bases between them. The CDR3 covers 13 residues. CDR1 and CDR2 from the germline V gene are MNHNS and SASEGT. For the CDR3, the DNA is TGTGCCAGCAGTGACATAGGAAATCAGCCCCAGCATTTT. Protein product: CASSDIGNQPQHF.

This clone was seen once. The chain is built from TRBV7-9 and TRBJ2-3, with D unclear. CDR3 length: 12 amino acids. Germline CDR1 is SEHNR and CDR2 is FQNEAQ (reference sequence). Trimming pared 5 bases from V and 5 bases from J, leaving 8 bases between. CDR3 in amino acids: CASSIDRDTQYF. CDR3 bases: TGTGCCAGCAGCATCGATAGAGATACGCAGTATTTT.

The CDR3 DNA is TGTGCCAGCAGCGCAGGAGTCAATAGCAATCAGCCCCAGCATTTT. As protein: CASSAGVNSNQPQHF. The chain recombines TRBV9 with TRBJ1-5; D is undetermined. V was clipped by 3 bases and J by 0 bases, with 10 bases between them. Germline CDR1 is SGDLS and CDR2 is YYNGEE. The CDR3 covers 15 residues.